These T cell receptor beta chains were read from a single sample in a study of blood T cell repertoires in COVID-19. The repertoire was sequenced with immunoSEQ multiplex PCR; TCRdb's copy has only in-frame clones and lacks some. The data show tens of thousands of clones, around 86% seen once. The material sequenced was peripheral blood. Every receptor here comes from a woman aged 65 to 85 with acute or convalescent COVID-19. The CDR3 runs from the conserved cysteine through the conserved F or W. D genes are given only for firm matches. The size field is filled for only some rows; it gives once, few, many or a size class.

.,TRBJ1-1,.,TRBV10-3,TGTGCCATCAGTGAGACAGCCCTTATGAACACTGAAGCTTTCTTT,CAISETALMNTEAFF
TRBD2,TRBJ2-2,.,TRBV9,TGTGCCAGCAGCGTAGCGGGGGGACACACCGGGGAGCTGTTTTTT,CASSVAGGHTGELFF
TRBD1,TRBJ2-4,.,TRBV15,TGTGCCACCAGCAGAGGTAACAGGGGTGAAAACATTCAGTACTTC,CATSRGNRGENIQYF
.,TRBJ1-1,once,TRBV2,TGTGCCAGCAGTGTGGAGGGCAAGAACACTGAAGCTTTCTTT,CASSVEGKNTEAFF
.,TRBJ1-3,once,TRBV3-1/TRBV3-2,TGTGCCAGCAGCCAAGAATCCTTAATCTCTGGAAACACCATATATTTT,CASSQESLISGNTIYF
TRBD2,TRBJ2-1,.,TRBV19,TGTGCCAGTAGTGGGACTAGCGGGAGTAGCAATGAGCAGTTCTTC,CASSGTSGSSNEQFF
.,TRBJ1-1,.,TRBV6-5,TGTGCCAGCAGTTTCAGGGTAGGCACTGAAGCTTTCTTT,CASSFRVGTEAFF
TRBD1,TRBJ1-6,.,TRBV7-6,TGTGCCAGCAGCTTAGCGCCCCAGGGGGCTTGGAATTCACCCCTCCACTTT,CASSLAPQGAWNSPLHF
TRBD2,TRBJ2-1,.,TRBV5-1,TGCGCCAGCAGCGGGAGCGGGAACTACAATGAGCAGTTCTTC,CASSGSGNYNEQFF
.,TRBJ1-2,.,TRBV6-5,TGTGCCAGCAGTCAGGTGGCAGCTAACTATGGCTACACCTTC,CASSQVAANYGYTF
.,TRBJ1-2,medium-sized,TRBV28,TGTGCCAGCAGTTTTTTCTCCTATGGCTACACCTTC,CASSFFSYGYTF
.,TRBJ2-3,few,TRBV14,TGTGCCAGCAGCCAAGCCCGGGATACGCAGTATTTT,CASSQARDTQYF
.,TRBJ1-2,.,TRBV2,TGTGCCAGCAGTGTCTCCGGGATCTATGGCTACACCTTC,CASSVSGIYGYTF
TRBD1,TRBJ1-5,once,TRBV6-5,TGTGCCAGCAGCAGACAGGGAAACCAGCCCCAGCATTTT,CASSRQGNQPQHF
TRBD1,TRBJ1-5,.,TRBV6-5,TGTGCCAGCAGCGGACAGGGAGGTCAGCCCCAGCATTTT,CASSGQGGQPQHF
.,TRBJ1-5,.,TRBV6-1,TGTGCCAGCAGTGAAGACTTAACGTTCAGGACTTTTAGCAATCAGCCCCAGCATTTT,CASSEDLTFRTFSNQPQHF
.,TRBJ2-1,medium-sized,TRBV28,TGTGCCAGCAGTTTGATTAACCGGGATGAGCAGTTCTTC,CASSLINRDEQFF
.,TRBJ1-6,.,TRBV3-1/TRBV3-2,TGTGCCAGCACGCCAAGAACGGTCTATAATTCACCCCTCCACTTT,CASTPRTVYNSPLHF
.,TRBJ2-1,.,TRBV5-1,TGCGCCAGCAGCTTGGGCACAGGGCTCAACAATGAGCAGTTCTTC,CASSLGTGLNNEQFF
TRBD1,TRBJ2-6,.,TRBV7-9,TGTGCCAGCAGCTCTACCCTCCGGGACAGGGGCCCTGGGGCCAACGTCCTGACTTTC,CASSSTLRDRGPGANVLTF
TRBD1,TRBJ2-4,.,TRBV4-1,TGCGCCAGCAGCACTGACGGGACAGGGATAGGGGGGTTAGCCAAAAACATTCAGTACTTC,CASSTDGTGIGGLAKNIQYF
TRBD1,TRBJ1-3,.,TRBV5-1,TGCGCCAGCAGCCATTTCCCGGGACAGGGAAACACCATATATTTT,CASSHFPGQGNTIYF
.,TRBJ1-2,.,TRBV28,TGTGCCAGCACCCCTCCCCCCTCAGGCTATGGCTACACCTTC,CASTPPPSGYGYTF
TRBD1,TRBJ1-1,.,TRBV6-5,TGTGCCTCCAAAACAGGGGGCATCGGTGAAGCTTTCTTT,CASKTGGIGEAFF
TRBD1,TRBJ1-2,.,TRBV11-3,TGTGCCAGCAGCGCCCGACAGGGTTATGGCTACACCTTC,CASSARQGYGYTF
.,TRBJ1-1,.,TRBV3-1/TRBV3-2,TGTGCCAGCAGCCGAGCGGGGCCCCACCACACTGAAGCTTTCTTT,CASSRAGPHHTEAFF
TRBD2,TRBJ2-7,.,TRBV7-9,TGTGCCAGCAGCTTAGTTAGCGGGAGTAACTACGAGCAGTACTTC,CASSLVSGSNYEQYF
TRBD2,TRBJ2-2,.,TRBV10-1,TGCGCCAGCAGTGAGAGACTAGCGGGGTTCACCGGGGAGCTGTTTTTT,CASSERLAGFTGELFF
.,TRBJ1-6,.,TRBV27,TGTGCCAGCAGTCCCCGTCTAAGCTCCTATAATTCACCCCTCCACTTT,CASSPRLSSYNSPLHF
.,TRBJ1-1,.,TRBV5-6,TGTGCCAGCAGCTTGGAACGCGCGAACACTGAAGCTTTCTTT,CASSLERANTEAFF
.,TRBJ2-1,.,TRBV28,TGTGCCAGCAACTCCGGGACTGACAATGAGCAGTTCTTC,CASNSGTDNEQFF
TRBD2,TRBJ2-3,.,TRBV6-2/TRBV6-3,TGTGCCAGCAGCCACCTAGCGGATGGGACAGATACGCAGTATTTT,CASSHLADGTDTQYF
.,TRBJ2-1,.,TRBV6-4,TGTGCCAGCAGTCAAGTAGGGGTTAATGAGCAGTTCTTC,CASSQVGVNEQFF